Following are 22 T cell receptor beta chains from one sample sequenced in a study of blood T cell repertoires in COVID-19. Clones were sequenced by immunoSEQ multiplex PCR, and TCRdb holds only the in-frame ones, with some missing. The top ten hold 0.75% to 0.8% of the sample, which has tens of thousands of clones, approximately 92% seen once. The sample consisted of peripheral blood. Source of these receptors: an elderly woman with acute or convalescent COVID-19.

This chain joins TRBV4-3 and TRBJ1-3; TRBD1 aligns across 7 bases. CDR3 length: 19 amino acids. Germline CDR1 is LGHNA and CDR2 is YSLEER. J lost 0 bases, V lost 0 bases, and 11 bases had no gene match. This chain's CDR3 is CASSQEISGQSSSGNTIYF. The DNA of the CDR3 is TGCGCCAGCAGCCAAGAAATTTCGGGACAGTCAAGCTCTGGAAACACCATATATTTT.

This clone was seen a single time. The chain combines TRBV27 with TRBJ2-7; D may be TRBD2 (5 bases). This CDR3 is built from 13 residues. The V gene lost 4 bases and the J gene lost 7 bases, with 14 bases spanning the gap. Germline V CDR1 and CDR2: MNHEY, SMNVEV (reference sequence). CDR3 in DNA: TGTGCCAGCAGTTGGACTGGGGATTATGAGCAGTACTTC. The encoded protein is CASSWTGDYEQYF.

J is TRBJ1-5 and V is TRBV10-3, with a possible D match to TRBD1 (6 bases). The V end lost 5 bases, the J end lost 0 bases, and 11 bases lay between the germline ends. This CDR3 has 15 residues. Germline V gives CDR1 ENHRY, CDR2 SYGVKD. The CDR3 is CAISRDKYSNQPQHF. CDR3 DNA: TGTGCCATCAGTAGGGACAAATATAGCAATCAGCCCCAGCATTTT.

The CDR3 loop reads CASSLTNSGAFF. CDR3 DNA: TGTGCCAGCAGTCTCACAAACTCGGGAGCTTTCTTT. The V gene is TRBV2, the J gene TRBJ1-1, with no clear D. V was cut by 5 bases and J by 10 bases, with 14 bases left in between. The CDR3 extends over 12 amino acids. Germline loops: CDR1 SNHLY, CDR2 FYNNEI.

This chain connects TRBV10-3 to TRBJ2-3; weak D call: TRBD2 (6 bases). This CDR3 spans 15 amino acids. CDR1 is ENHRY, CDR2 SYGVKD, per germline. Trimming took off 5 bases at V and 0 bases at J, with 12 bases between the two ends. The CDR3 DNA sequence: TGTGCCATCAGTTCCTCCGGGACTAGCACAGATACGCAGTATTTT. This translates into CAISSSGTSTDTQYF.

The chain uses TRBV7-2 and TRBJ2-3; 8 positions agree with TRBD2. Germline values: CDR1 SGHTA, CDR2 FQGNSA. The V gene end was trimmed by 5 bases and the J gene end by 2 bases; junction bases not matched to a gene: 6. This CDR3 has 15 residues. This chain's CDR3 is CASSPGLASTDTQYF. In DNA, the CDR3 is TGTGCCAGCAGCCCCGGACTAGCTTCCACAGATACGCAGTATTTT.

The rearrangement links TRBV28 to TRBJ1-1; 10 nucleotides align to TRBD1. Trimming at V came to 3 bases and at J to 5 bases, leaving 6 bases not matched to a gene. This CDR3 is built from 15 residues. Germline values: CDR1 MDHEN, CDR2 SYDVKM. In DNA, the CDR3 is TGTGCCAGCAGTTTCTCCGGGACAGGGGCTACTGAAGCTTTCTTT. The encoded protein is CASSFSGTGATEAFF.

This chain joins TRBV10-3 and TRBJ1-5, with D uncertain. The CDR3 has 13 amino acids. Germline lookup yields CDR1 ENHRY and CDR2 SYGVKD. V gave up 10 bases and J gave up 5 bases, with 15 bases separating them. For the CDR3, the DNA is TGTGCCACTAGTAGGACGAGGGATCAGCCCCAGCATTTT. Amino acids: CATSRTRDQPQHF.

V is TRBV6-1 and J is TRBJ2-3; no clear D. CDR1 and CDR2 (germline): MNHNS, SASEGT. V was clipped by 3 bases and J by 0 bases, with 10 bases between them. The length of the CDR3 is 15 residues. The DNA for the CDR3 is TGTGCCAGCAGTGATTTCCAGGCAAGCACAGATACGCAGTATTTT. It yields the protein CASSDFQASTDTQYF.

The V gene is TRBV29-1, the J gene TRBJ2-1, with 9 nucleotides matching TRBD2. Germline CDR1 and CDR2: SQVTM and ANQGSEA. V lost 5 bases to trimming and J lost 5 bases; unmatched junction nucleotides: 13. The CDR3 has 16 residues. The CDR3 region has the DNA TGCAGCGTTCGGAGCGGGGGGACCCCCCTGGACAATGAGCAGTTCTTC. Amino acid sequence: CSVRSGGTPLDNEQFF.

V usage is TRBV25-1 and J usage is TRBJ1-6; D perhaps matches TRBD1 (5 bases). Germline values: CDR1 MGHDK, CDR2 SYGVNS. This CDR3 region has 14 residues. Trimming shortened V by 4 bases and J by 7 bases, and 11 bases separated the two germline ends. The CDR3: CASSASGGNSPLHF. CDR3 nucleotide sequence: TGTGCCAGCAGTGCCTCCGGGGGGAATTCACCCCTCCACTTT.

This sequence joins TRBV3-1 (or the pseudogene TRBV3-2) and TRBJ2-3; 10 bases are shared with TRBD1. This CDR3 comprises 14 residues. J was trimmed by 3 bases and V by 4 bases; bases with no gene match: 1. The germline V gene has CDR1 LGHDT and CDR2 YNNKEL (reference sequence). The chain's CDR3 is CASSRDRGTDTQYF. The CDR3 DNA follows: TGTGCCAGCAGCCGGGACAGGGGTACAGATACGCAGTATTTT.

The J gene is TRBJ2-7, the V gene TRBV2; 7 nucleotides line up with TRBD1. V gave up 6 bases and J gave up 3 bases; unmatched junction bases: 8. The CDR3 extends over 14 amino acids. Germline V lookup: CDR1 SNHLY, CDR2 FYNNEI. The CDR3 DNA reads TGTGCCAGCAGCACAGAGACAGGGAACTACGAGCAGTACTTC. Encoded protein: CASSTETGNYEQYF.

This chain joins TRBV18 and TRBJ1-6; possibly TRBD1 for D (6 bases). V lost 3 bases to trimming and J lost 7 bases, with 13 bases between them. Germline values: CDR1 KGHSH, CDR2 LQKENI. The CDR3 is 15 amino acids. CDR3 in amino acids: CASSPTGGRNSPLHF. CDR3 in DNA: TGTGCCAGCTCACCGACAGGCGGTAGGAATTCACCCCTCCACTTT.

The chain has TRBV6-5 and TRBJ1-1; tentative D call: TRBD1 (5 bases). The CDR3 has 15 amino acids. Germline-derived CDR1 and CDR2 are MNHEY and SVGAGI. The V end was cut by 0 bases, the J end by 4 bases, with 12 bases between. In nucleotides, the CDR3 is TGTGCCAGCAGTTACTCTTTTGCGGGGCCCACTGAAGCTTTCTTT. It specifies CASSYSFAGPTEAFF.

The V and J genes are TRBV6-5 and TRBJ2-7, with 9 bases fitting TRBD2. CDR3 size: 14 residues. Unmatched junction bases numbered 6, after V lost 5 bases and J lost 4 bases. The germline gives CDR1 MNHEY, CDR2 SVGAGI. Here the CDR3 reads CASSSDSGSYEQYF. Here the CDR3 DNA reads TGTGCCAGCAGTAGCGATAGCGGGAGTTACGAGCAGTACTTC.

This clone was found a few times. This chain connects TRBV29-1 to TRBJ2-7; TRBD2 agrees at 12 bases. Germline lookup yields CDR1 SQVTM and CDR2 ANQGSEA. J gave up 7 bases and V 7 bases, and 8 bases lay outside the gene matches. The CDR3 contains 13 residues. CDR3: CSGGLAGTREQYF. The CDR3 DNA follows: TGCAGCGGCGGACTAGCGGGAACCCGGGAGCAGTACTTC.

This chain uses TRBV4-3 with TRBJ2-2; D remains unclear. Germline V gene lookup returns CDR1 LGHNA and CDR2 YSLEER. The CDR3 runs to 17 residues. V lost 4 bases and J 7 bases, leaving 22 bases between the germline ends. In DNA form, the CDR3 reads TGCGCCAGCAGCCGCTTGGCCCCTGACTCACCCAGCGGGGAGCTGTTTTTT. Amino acids: CASSRLAPDSPSGELFF.

CDR3 in DNA: TGTGCCAGCAGCGCCTGTCTGGGACCGAAAATCGACGAATTAGGGGGGGCCCAGCATTTT. Translated: CASSACLGPKIDELGGAQHF. The genes are TRBV9 and TRBJ1-5, with a possible D match to TRBD1 (6 bases). V was clipped by 3 bases and J by 11 bases, with 36 bases between them. CDR3 length: 20 residues. The germline V gene encodes CDR1 SGDLS and CDR2 YYNGEE.

The CDR3 DNA sequence: TGCAGCGTTCATGACAGGGGGAGCTCCTACAATGAGCAGTTCTTC. It yields the protein CSVHDRGSSYNEQFF. V and J are TRBV29-1 and TRBJ2-1, with TRBD1 identical over 9 bases. The CDR3 spans 15 residues. The V and J ends lost 5 bases and 0 bases, in that order; junction bases with no gene match: 5. Germline CDR1 SQVTM, CDR2 ANQGSEA.

Judged by abundance, this clone is medium-sized. The rearrangement links TRBV25-1 to TRBJ2-7; 8 bases are a match to TRBD1. There are 16 residues in the CDR3. V dropped 2 bases and J dropped 2; count of bases not matched to a gene: 8. Germline lookup yields CDR1 MGHDK and CDR2 SYGVNS. The CDR3 coding sequence is TGTGCCAGCAGTGAAGGACCGGAGGACAGGGCCTACGAGCAGTACTTC. It encodes CASSEGPEDRAYEQYF.

The chain is built from TRBV5-6 and TRBJ2-4; D not resolved. With 3 bases removed from V and 5 bases from J, the gap between germline ends came to 6 bases. The length of the CDR3 is 12 residues. Per germline, CDR1 SGHDT and CDR2 YYEEEE. The CDR3 here is CASSSYQNIQYF. In nucleotides, the CDR3 is TGTGCCAGCAGCTCCTACCAAAACATTCAGTACTTC. Using reference TRBV5-6 and TRBJ2-4 for the parts outside the CDR3, the full variable domain is DAGVTQSPTHLIKTRGQQVTLRCSPKSGHDTVSWYQQALGQGPQFIFQYYEEEERQRGNFPDRFSGHQFPNYSSELNVNALLLGDSALYLCASSSYQNIQYFGAGTRLSVL.